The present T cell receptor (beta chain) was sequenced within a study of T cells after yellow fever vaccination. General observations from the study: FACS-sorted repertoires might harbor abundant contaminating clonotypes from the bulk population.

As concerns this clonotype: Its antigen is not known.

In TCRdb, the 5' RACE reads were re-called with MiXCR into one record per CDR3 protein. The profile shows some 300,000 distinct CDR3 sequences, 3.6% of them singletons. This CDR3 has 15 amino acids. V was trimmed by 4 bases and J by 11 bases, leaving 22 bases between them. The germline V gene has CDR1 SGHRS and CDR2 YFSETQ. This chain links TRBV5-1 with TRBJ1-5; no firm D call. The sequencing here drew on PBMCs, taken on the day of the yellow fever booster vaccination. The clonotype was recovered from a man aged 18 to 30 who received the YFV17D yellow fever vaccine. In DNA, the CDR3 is TGCGCCAGCAGCCCCGGAGTTGGTCTTGAAGAGTCCCAGCATTTT. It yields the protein CASSPGVGLEESQHF.